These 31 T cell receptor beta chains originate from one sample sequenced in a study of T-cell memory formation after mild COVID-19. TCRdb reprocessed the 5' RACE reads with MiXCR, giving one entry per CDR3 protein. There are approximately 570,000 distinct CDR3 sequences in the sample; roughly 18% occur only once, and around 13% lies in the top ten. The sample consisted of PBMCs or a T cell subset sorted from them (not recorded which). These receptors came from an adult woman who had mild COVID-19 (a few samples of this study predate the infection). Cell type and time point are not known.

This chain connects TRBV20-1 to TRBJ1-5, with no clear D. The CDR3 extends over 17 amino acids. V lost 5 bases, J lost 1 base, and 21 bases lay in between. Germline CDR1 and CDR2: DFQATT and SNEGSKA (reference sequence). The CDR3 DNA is TGCAGTGCTCGACGTGGGATCCAGACTTCGAGCAATCAGCCCCAGCATTTT. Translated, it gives CSARRGIQTSSNQPQHF.

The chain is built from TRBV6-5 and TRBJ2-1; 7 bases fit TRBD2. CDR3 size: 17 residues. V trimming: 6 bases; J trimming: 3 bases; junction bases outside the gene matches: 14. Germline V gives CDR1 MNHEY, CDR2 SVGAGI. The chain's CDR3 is CASRPVSGSGNYNEQFF. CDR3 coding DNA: TGTGCCAGCAGACCCGTCTCGGGAAGCGGGAACTACAATGAGCAGTTCTTC.

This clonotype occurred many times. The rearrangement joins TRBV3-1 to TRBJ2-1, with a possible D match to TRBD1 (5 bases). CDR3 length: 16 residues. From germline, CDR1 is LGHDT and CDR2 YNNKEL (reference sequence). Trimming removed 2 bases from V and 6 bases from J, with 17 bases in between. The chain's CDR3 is CASSQSLSRGGNEQFF. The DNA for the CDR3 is TGTGCCAGCAGCCAATCCCTTTCTAGGGGCGGCAATGAGCAGTTCTTC.

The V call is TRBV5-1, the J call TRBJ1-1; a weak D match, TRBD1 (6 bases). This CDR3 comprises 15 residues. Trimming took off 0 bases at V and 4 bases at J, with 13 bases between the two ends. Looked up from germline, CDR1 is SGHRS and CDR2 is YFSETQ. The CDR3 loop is CASSLENRDTTEAFF. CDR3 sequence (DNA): TGCGCCAGCAGCTTGGAAAACAGGGATACCACTGAAGCTTTCTTT.

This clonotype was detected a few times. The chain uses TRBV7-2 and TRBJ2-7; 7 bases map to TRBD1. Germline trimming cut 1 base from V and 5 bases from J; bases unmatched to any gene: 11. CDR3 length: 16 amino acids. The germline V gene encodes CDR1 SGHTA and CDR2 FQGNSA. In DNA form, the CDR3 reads TGTGCCAGCAGCTTAGGTGGCGGACAGGAGTCCAACGAGCAGTACTTC. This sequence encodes CASSLGGGQESNEQYF.

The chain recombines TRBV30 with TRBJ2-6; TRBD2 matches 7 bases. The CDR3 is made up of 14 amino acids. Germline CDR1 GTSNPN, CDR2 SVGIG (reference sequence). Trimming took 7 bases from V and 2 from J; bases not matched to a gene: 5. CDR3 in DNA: TGTGCCTCCTGGGGGGGTGCTGGGGCCAACGTCCTGACTTTC. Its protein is CASWGGAGANVLTF.

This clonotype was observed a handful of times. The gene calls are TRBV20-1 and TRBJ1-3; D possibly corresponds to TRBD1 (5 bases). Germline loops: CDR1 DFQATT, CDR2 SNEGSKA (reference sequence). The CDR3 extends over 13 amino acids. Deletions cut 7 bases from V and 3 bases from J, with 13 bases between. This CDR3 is CSVSGTVGNTIYF. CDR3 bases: TGCAGTGTATCCGGGACGGTTGGAAACACCATATATTTT.

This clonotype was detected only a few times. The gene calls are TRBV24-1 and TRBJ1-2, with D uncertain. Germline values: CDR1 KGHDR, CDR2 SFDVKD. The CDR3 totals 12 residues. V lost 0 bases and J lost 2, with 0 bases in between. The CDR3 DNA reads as TGTGCCACCAGTGATTTGAACTATGGCTACACCTTC. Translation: CATSDLNYGYTF.

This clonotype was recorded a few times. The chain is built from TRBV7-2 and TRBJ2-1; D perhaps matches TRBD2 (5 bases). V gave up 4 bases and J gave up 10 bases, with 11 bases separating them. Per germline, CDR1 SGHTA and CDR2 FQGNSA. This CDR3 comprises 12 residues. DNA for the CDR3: TGTGCCAGCAGCTCGTATGGCGGGGAGCAGTTCTTC. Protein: CASSSYGGEQFF.

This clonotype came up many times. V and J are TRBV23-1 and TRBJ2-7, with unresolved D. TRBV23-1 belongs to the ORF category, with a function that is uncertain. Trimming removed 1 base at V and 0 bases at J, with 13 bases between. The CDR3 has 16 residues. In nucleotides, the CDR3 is TGCGCCAGCAGTCAATATGGCAGATTTGACTCCTACGAGCAGTACTTC. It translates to CASSQYGRFDSYEQYF.

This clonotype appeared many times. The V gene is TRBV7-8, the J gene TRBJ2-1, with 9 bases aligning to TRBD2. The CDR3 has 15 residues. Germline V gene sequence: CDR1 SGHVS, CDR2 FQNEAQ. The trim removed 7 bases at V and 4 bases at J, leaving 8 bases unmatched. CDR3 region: CASTVRLAVYNEQFF. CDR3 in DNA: TGTGCCAGCACCGTAAGACTAGCGGTTTACAATGAGCAGTTCTTC.

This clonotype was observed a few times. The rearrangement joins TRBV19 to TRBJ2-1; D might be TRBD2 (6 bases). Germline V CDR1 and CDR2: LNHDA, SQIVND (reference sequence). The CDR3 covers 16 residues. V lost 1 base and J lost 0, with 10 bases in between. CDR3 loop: CASSIVWGDSYNEQFF. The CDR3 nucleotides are TGTGCCAGTAGTATAGTTTGGGGGGACTCCTACAATGAGCAGTTCTTC.

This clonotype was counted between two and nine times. CDR3 coding DNA: TGTGCCAGCAGACAGGGGGGACTGAACACTGAAGCTTTCTTT. Protein sequence: CASRQGGLNTEAFF. V gene TRBV6-2 or TRBV6-3 combines with J gene TRBJ1-1; 8 bases map to TRBD1. J gave up 0 bases and V 6 bases, and 3 bases lay outside the gene matches. The CDR3 extends over 14 amino acids. CDR1 and CDR2 (germline): MNHEY, SVGEGT.

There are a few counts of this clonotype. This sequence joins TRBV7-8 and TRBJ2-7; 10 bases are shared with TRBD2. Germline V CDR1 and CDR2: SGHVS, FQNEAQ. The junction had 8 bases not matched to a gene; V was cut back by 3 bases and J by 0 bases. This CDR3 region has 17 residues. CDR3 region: CASSFSSGSSISYEQYF. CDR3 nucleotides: TGTGCCAGCAGCTTTTCTAGCGGGAGTTCCATCTCCTACGAGCAGTACTTC. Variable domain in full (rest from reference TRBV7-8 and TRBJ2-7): GAGVSQSPRYKVAKRGQDVALRCDPISGHVSLFWYQQALGQGPEFLTYFQNEAQLDKSGLPSDRFFAERPEGSVSTLKIQRTQQEDSAVYLCASSFSSGSSISYEQYFGPGTRLTVT.

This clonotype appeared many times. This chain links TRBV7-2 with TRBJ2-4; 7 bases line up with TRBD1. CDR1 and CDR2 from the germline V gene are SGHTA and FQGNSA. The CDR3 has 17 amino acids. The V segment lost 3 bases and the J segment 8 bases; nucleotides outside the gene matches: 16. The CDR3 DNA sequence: TGTGCCAGCAGCTTGGTGGGGGCAGGGGGAAGTAGGGACATTCAGTACTTC. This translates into CASSLVGAGGSRDIQYF. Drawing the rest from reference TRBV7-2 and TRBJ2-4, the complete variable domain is GAGVSQSPSNKVTEKGKDVELRCDPISGHTALYWYRQSLGQGLEFLIYFQGNSAPDKSGLPSDRFSAERTGGSVSTLTIQRTQQEDSAVYLCASSLVGAGGSRDIQYFGAGTRLSVL.

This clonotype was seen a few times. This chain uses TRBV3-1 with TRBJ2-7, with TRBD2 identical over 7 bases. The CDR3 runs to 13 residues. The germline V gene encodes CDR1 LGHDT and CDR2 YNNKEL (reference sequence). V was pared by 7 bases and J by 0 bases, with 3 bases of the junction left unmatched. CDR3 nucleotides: TGTGCCAGCACCCCGGGGGGCTCCTACGAGCAGTACTTC. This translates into CASTPGGSYEQYF.

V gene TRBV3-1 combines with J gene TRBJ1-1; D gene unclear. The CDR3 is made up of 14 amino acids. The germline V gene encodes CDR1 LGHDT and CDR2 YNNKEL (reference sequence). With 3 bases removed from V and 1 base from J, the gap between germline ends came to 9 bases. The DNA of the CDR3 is TGTGCCAGCAGCCAGAAGAATAAGAACACTGAAGCTTTCTTT. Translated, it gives CASSQKNKNTEAFF. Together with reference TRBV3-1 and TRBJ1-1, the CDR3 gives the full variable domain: DTAVSQTPKYLVTQMGNDKSIKCEQNLGHDTMYWYKQDSKKFLKIMFSYNNKELIINETVPNRFSPKSPDKAHLNLHINSLELGDSAVYFCASSQKNKNTEAFFGQGTRLTVV.

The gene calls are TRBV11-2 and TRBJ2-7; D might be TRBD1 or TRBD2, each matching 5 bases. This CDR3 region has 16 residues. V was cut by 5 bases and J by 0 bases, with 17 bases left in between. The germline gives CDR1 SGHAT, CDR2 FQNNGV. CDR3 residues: CASSQDEWGSSYEQYF. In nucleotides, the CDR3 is TGTGCCAGCAGCCAAGACGAGTGGGGGAGCTCCTACGAGCAGTACTTC.

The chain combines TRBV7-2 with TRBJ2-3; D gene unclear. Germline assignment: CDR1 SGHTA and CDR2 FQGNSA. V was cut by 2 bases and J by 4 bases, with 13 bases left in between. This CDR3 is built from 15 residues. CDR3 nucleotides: TGTGCCAGCAGCTTAACTGGGTTTGAGGCAGATACGCAGTATTTT. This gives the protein CASSLTGFEADTQYF. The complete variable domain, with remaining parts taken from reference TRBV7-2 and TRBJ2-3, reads GAGVSQSPSNKVTEKGKDVELRCDPISGHTALYWYRQSLGQGLEFLIYFQGNSAPDKSGLPSDRFSAERTGGSVSTLTIQRTQQEDSAVYLCASSLTGFEADTQYFGPGTRLTVL.

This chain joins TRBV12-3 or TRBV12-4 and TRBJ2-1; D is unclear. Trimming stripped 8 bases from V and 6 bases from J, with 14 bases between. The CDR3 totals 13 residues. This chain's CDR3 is CASLLLTVNEQFF. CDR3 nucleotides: TGTGCCAGCCTCCTCTTGACGGTCAATGAGCAGTTCTTC.

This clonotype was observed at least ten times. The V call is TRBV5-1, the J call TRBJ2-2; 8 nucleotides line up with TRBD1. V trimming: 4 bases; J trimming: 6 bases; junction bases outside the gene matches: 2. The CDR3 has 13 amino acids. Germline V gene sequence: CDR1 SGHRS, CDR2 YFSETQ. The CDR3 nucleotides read TGCGCCAGCAGCGGACAGGGAGCCGGGGAGCTGTTTTTT. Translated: CASSGQGAGELFF.

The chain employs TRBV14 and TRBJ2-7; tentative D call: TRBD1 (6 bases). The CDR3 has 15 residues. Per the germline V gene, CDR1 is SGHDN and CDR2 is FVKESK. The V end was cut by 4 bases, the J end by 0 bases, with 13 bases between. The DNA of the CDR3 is TGTGCCAGCAGCCTACGCGCAGGGGTCTCCTACGAGCAGTACTTC. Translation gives CASSLRAGVSYEQYF. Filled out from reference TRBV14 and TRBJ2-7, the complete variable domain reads EAGVTQFPSHSVIEKGQTVTLRCDPISGHDNLYWYRRVMGKEIKFLLHFVKESKQDESGMPNNRFLAERTGGTYSTLKVQPAELEDSGVYFCASSLRAGVSYEQYFGPGTRLTVT.

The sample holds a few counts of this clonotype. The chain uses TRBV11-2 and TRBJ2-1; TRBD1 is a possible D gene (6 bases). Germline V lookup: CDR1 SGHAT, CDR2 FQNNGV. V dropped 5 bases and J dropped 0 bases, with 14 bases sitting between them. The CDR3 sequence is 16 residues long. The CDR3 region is CASSPGALSSYNEQFF. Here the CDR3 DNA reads TGTGCCAGCAGCCCAGGGGCCCTAAGCTCCTACAATGAGCAGTTCTTC. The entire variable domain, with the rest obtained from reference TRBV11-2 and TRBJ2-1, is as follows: EAGVAQSPRYKIIEKRQSVAFWCNPISGHATLYWYQQILGQGPKLLIQFQNNGVVDDSQLPKDRFSAERLKGVDSTLKIQPAKLEDSAVYLCASSPGALSSYNEQFFGPGTRLTVL.

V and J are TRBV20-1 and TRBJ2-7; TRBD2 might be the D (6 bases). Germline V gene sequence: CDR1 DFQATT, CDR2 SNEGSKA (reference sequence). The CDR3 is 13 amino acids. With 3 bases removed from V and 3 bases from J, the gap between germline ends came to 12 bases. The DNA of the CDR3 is TGCAGTGCTAGTCCTAGCGCAATCTACGAGCAGTACTTC. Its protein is CSASPSAIYEQYF.

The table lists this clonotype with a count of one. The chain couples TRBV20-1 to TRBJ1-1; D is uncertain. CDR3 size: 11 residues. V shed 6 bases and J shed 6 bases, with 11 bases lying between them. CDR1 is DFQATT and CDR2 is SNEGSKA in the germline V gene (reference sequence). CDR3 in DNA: TGCAGTGCCGTCCCCACGGCTGAAGCTTTCTTT. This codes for CSAVPTAEAFF.

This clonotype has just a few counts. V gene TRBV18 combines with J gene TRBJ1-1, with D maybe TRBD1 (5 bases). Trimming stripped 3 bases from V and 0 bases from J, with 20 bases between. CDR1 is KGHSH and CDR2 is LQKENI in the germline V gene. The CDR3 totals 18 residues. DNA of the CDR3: TGTGCCAGCTCACCCCGGACTATTGTGGGGGGGGTGAACACTGAAGCTTTCTTT. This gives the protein CASSPRTIVGGVNTEAFF.

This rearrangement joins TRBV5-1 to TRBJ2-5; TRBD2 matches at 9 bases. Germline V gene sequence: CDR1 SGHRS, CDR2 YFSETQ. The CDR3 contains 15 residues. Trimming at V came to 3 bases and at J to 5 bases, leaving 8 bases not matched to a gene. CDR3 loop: CASSSGLARMETQYF. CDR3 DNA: TGCGCCAGCAGCTCGGGACTAGCTCGGATGGAGACCCAGTACTTC.

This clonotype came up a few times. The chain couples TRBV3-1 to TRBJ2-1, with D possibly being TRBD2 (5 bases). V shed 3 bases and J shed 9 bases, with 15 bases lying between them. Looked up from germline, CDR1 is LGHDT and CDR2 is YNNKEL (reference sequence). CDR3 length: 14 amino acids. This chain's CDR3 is CASSHSAEGGEQFF. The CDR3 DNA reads TGTGCCAGCAGCCACTCAGCGGAAGGAGGTGAGCAGTTCTTC.

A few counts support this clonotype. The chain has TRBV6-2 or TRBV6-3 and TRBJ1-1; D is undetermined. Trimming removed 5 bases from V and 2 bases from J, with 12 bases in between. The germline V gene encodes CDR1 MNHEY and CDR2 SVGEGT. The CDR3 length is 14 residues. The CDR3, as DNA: TGTGCCAGCAGTGACGGAAACCTAAACACTGAAGCTTTCTTT. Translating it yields CASSDGNLNTEAFF.

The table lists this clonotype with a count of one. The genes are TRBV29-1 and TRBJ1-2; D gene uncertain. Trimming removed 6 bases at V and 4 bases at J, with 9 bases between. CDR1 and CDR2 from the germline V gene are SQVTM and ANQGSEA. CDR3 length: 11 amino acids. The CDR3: CSVRSVYGYTF. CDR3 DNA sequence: TGCAGCGTCCGGAGTGTCTATGGCTACACCTTC.

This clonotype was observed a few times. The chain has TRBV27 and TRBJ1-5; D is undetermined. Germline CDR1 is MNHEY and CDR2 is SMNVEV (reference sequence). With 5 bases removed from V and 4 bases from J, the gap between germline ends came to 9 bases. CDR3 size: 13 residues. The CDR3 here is CASSMMENQPQHF. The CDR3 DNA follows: TGTGCCAGCAGTATGATGGAGAATCAGCCCCAGCATTTT.